The T cell receptor beta chain under discussion was sequenced for a study of spatial heterogeneity in lung cancer. CDR3 length: 15 residues. J was trimmed by 1 base and V by 3 bases; bases with no gene match: 2. Germline CDR1 and CDR2: LGHNA and YSLEER. Described time point: sample taken at primary tumor resection. The study sequenced unsorted whole RNA from tumor, nontumor lung or frozen PBMC. On this clonotype: What it recognizes is unknown. A much larger clone is a single base away; this may be a read error.

MiXCR was run by TCRdb on the 5' RACE reads, yielding one entry per CDR3 protein. This sample has 9,500 to 12,000 distinct CDR3 sequences, with roughly 7.9% found just once. Study-wide points: Mutation counts in tumors were tracked by counts of expanded intratumoral alpha and beta TCRs.

The receptor's source is a female donor with early-stage non-small cell lung cancer. The material sequenced was lung tumor tissue, taken at surgery. The chain joins TRBV4-3 to TRBJ2-5; 10 positions match TRBD2. DNA for the CDR3: TGCGCCAGCAGCCATGAGCGGGGGGGCCAAGAGACCCAGTACTTC. Encoded protein: CASSHERGGQETQYF.